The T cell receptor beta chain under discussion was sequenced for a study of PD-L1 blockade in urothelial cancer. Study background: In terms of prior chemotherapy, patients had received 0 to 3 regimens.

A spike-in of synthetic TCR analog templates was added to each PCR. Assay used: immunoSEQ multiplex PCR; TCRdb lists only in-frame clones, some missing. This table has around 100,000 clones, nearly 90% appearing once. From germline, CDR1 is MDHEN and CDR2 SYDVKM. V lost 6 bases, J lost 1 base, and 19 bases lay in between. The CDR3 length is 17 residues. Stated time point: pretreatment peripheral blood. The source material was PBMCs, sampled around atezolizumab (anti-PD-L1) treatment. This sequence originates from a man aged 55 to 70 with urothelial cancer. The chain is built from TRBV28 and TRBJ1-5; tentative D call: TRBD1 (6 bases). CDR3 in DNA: TGTGCCAGCAGCTCCGGGGGGGCAGGGATGAGCAATCAGCCCCAGCATTTT. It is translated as CASSSGGAGMSNQPQHF.